Included here is one TCR beta chain sequence, with context. This clone was seen just once. No antigen is known for it. Within one base of it there is no much larger clone, and no base qualities were kept. The sample's time point label, in plain terms: tumor resected at nephrectomy. The treatment or condition label corresponds to: treatment-naive control, cytoreductive nephrectomy. Control tumors came from treatment-naive renal cell carcinoma patients who underwent cytoreductive nephrectomy without prior radiation. Every patient's renal cell carcinoma showed clear cell pathology. Control tumors used for TCR sequencing came from several females and some twelve males, resected 2011 to 2014, with median age around 50 years (range roughly 40 to 82). Tumors were mechanically dissociated, digested with collagenase/hyaluronidase at 37 °C, processed in gentleMACS C tubes, and stored in liquid nitrogen. Genomic DNA for TCR sequencing was prepared using the QIAamp DNA Blood Mini Kit (Qiagen). The analyses included just those samples that passed every quality control check.

TCR beta libraries were generated from genomic DNA with the immunoSEQ kit, following the manufacturer's recommendations. To prepare the libraries, a first multiplex PCR with proprietary primers was run, followed by a second PCR that added unique barcodes, and a bead cleanup was done after each round. Each sample batch included a kit-provided positive control reaction and a negative control reaction. The final libraries were assessed on an Agilent 4200 TapeStation D1000 ScreenTape, pooled by volume, and quantified by qPCR. Sequencing ran on an Illumina NextSeq500 with a MidOutput 150-cycle cartridge, using 156 Read1 and 15 Index1 cycles with kit custom primers. The pooled library was loaded at 1.0 pM, and around 18% PhiX control was spiked in. On the authors' methods: Vendor-processed data were analyzed in R, with a clonotype defined as all T cells sharing the same CDR3 nucleotide sequence. In the clone abundance analyses, frequencies in each sample were normalized to that sample's 10,000 most abundant clones. Public T cell clones, which averaged fewer than five per sample, were removed prior to analysis. Dominant motif analysis used ImmunoMap with the PAM10 matrix, gap penalty 30 and homology threshold 0.3; motifs with cumulative frequency at least 0.01 counted as dominant. What TCRdb holds here is the immuneACCESS table cut down to in-frame rearrangements. Part of the clones is not present; checked against another copy, under half of the missing clones reflect an unresolved V gene, and the others are unexplained. V and J calls and clone size are copied from that table; D and trimming were computed from the DNA. This sample has roughly 21,000 clones in its table, and under 65% of those were observed once. The top ten constitute 20% to 25% of the sample.

The sample comes from a study of radiation and T cells in renal cell carcinoma (dated by TCRdb to the early 2020s). For the wider study: TCR beta sequencing covered around 50 samples in total, comprising roughly 26 tumors and around 27 peripheral blood samples. In the approximately 57 samples combined, about 4 million unique CDR3 nucleotide sequences were found, encoding roughly 2,500,000 unique CDR3 amino acid sequences. What the work shows at the level of the full study, not this receptor alone: With a single-armed trial design, the study had no way to address how radiation dose or scheduling affects the TCR repertoire. TCR clonality was higher in irradiated tumors than in controls, as the top 100 clonotypes made up an average of about 54% of the repertoire in irradiated tumors compared with roughly 40% in nephrectomy-only tumors. Compared with control tumors, irradiated tumors had a greater number of dominant CDR3 motifs, and these motifs made up a bigger portion of the repertoire. Only small tumor regions of 0.9 to 1 g were available, so intratumoral heterogeneity was not captured.

The germline V gene (reference sequence) provides CDR1 LNHDA and CDR2 SQIVND. V lost 4 bases and J lost 4 bases; the stretch between them is 10 bases long. The CDR3 runs 13 residues from the cysteine to the phenylalanine. Just the 39-base CDR3 DNA is kept, in frame starting at base 1. The chain uses TRBV19 and TRBJ2-5, with no reliable assignment of the D segment. Sequenced here: tumor tissue, sampled from a patient whose treatment was nephrectomy without radiotherapy. This receptor was taken from a human donor with renal cell carcinoma. CDR3 protein: CASSKAGGETQYF. The nucleotides read TGTGCCAGTAGTAAGGCAGGCGGAGAGACCCAGTACTTC.